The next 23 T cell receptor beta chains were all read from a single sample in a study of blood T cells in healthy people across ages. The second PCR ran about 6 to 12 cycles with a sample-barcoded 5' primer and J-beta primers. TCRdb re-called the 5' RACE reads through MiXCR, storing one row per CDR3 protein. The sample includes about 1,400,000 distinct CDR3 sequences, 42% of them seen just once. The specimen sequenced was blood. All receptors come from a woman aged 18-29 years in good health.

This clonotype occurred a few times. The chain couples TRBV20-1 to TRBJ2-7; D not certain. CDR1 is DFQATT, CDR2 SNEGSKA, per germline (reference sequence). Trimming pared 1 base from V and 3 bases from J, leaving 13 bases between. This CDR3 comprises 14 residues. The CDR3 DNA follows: TGCAGTGCTAGAGTGCAGGACGCGGTCTACGAGCAGTACTTC. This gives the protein CSARVQDAVYEQYF.

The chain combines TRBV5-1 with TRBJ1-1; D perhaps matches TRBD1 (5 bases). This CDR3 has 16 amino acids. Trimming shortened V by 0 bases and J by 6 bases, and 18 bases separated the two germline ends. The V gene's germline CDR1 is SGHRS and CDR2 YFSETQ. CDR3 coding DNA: TGCGCCAGCAGCTTGGCGGGGCAGGGACTAGGGCCTGAAGCTTTCTTT. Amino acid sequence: CASSLAGQGLGPEAFF.

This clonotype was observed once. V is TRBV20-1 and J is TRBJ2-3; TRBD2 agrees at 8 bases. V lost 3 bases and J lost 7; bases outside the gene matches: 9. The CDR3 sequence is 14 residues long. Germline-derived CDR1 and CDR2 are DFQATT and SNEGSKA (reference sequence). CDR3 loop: CSASRGGPANTQYF. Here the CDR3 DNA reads TGCAGTGCTAGCCGGGGGGGCCCGGCAAATACGCAGTATTTT.

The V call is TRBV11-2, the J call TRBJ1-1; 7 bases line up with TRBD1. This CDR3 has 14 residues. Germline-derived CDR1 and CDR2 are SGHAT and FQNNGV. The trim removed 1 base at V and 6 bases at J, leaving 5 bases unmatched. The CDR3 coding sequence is TGTGCCAGCAGCTTAGCAGGGGGGTCGTCTGAAGCTTTCTTT. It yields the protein CASSLAGGSSEAFF.

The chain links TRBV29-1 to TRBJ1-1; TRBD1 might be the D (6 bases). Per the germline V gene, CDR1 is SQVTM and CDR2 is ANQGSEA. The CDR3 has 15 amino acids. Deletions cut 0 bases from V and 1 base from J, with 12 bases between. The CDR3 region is CSVEDLGGANTEAFF. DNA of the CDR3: TGCAGCGTTGAAGATCTTGGGGGGGCGAACACTGAAGCTTTCTTT.

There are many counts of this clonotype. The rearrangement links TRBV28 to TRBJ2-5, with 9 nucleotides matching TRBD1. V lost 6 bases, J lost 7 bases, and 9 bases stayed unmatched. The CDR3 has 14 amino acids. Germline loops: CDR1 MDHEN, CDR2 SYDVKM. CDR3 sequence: CASSPTGGEGTQYF. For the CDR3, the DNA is TGTGCCAGCAGCCCCACAGGGGGCGAGGGGACCCAGTACTTC.

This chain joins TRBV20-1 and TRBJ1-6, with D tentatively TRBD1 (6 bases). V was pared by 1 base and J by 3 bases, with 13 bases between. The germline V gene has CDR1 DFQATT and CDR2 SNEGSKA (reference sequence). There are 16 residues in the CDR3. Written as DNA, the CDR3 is TGCAGTGCTAGAGGACAGGTCGGGGTCTATAATTCACCCCTCCACTTT. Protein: CSARGQVGVYNSPLHF.

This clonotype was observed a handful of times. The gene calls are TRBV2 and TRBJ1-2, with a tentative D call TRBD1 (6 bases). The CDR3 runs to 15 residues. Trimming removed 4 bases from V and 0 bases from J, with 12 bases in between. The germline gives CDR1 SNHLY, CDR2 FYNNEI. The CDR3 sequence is CASSVGRGSNYGYTF. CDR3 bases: TGTGCCAGCAGTGTGGGCAGGGGCTCTAACTATGGCTACACCTTC.

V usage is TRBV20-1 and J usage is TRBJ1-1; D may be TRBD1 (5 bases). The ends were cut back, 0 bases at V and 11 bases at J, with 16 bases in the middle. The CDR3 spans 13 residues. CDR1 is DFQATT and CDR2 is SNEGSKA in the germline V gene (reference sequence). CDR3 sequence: CSARDEWDGPAFF. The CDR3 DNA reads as TGCAGTGCTAGAGACGAGTGGGACGGCCCGGCTTTCTTT.

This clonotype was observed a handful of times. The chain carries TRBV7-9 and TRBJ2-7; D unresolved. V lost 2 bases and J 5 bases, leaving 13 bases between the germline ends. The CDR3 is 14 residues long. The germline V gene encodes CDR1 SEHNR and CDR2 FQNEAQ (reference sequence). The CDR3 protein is CASSLSIGSHEQYF. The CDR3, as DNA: TGTGCCAGCAGCTTAAGCATAGGGTCCCACGAGCAGTACTTC.

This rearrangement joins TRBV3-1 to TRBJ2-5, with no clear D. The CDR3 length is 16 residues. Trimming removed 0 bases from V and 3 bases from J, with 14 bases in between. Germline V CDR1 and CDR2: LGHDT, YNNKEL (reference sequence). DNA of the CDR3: TGTGCCAGCAGCCAAGATCACGCGTCGACCAAAGAGACCCAGTACTTC. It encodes CASSQDHASTKETQYF.

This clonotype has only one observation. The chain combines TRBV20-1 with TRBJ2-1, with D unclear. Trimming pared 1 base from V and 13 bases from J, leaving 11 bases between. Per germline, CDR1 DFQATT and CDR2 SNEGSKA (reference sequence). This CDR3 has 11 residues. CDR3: CSARAGETQFF. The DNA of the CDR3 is TGCAGTGCTAGAGCCGGAGAGACCCAGTTCTTC.

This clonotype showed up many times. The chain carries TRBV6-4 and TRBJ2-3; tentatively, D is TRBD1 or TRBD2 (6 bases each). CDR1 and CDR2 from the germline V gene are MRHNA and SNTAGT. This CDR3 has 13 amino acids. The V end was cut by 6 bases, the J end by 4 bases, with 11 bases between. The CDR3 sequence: CASSGGEADTQYF. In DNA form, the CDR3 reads TGTGCCAGCAGCGGGGGCGAGGCAGATACGCAGTATTTT.

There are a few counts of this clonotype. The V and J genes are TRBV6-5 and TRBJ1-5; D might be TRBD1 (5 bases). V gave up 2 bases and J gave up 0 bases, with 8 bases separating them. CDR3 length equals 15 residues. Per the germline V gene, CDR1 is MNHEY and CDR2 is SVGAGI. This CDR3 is CASSYVQGSNQPQHF. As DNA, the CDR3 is TGTGCCAGCAGTTACGTCCAGGGTAGCAATCAGCCCCAGCATTTT.

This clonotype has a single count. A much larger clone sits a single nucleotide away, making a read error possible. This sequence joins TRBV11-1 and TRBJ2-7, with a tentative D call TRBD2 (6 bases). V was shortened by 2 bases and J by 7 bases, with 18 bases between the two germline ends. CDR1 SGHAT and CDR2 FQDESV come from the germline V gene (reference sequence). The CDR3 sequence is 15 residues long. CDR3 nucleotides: TGTGCCAGCAGCTTAATGGGAGGTCCATACAATGAGCAGTACTTC. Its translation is CASSLMGGPYNEQYF.

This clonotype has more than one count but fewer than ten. CDR3 sequence: CASSTGQGRGSYNEQFF. CDR3 coding DNA: TGCGCCAGCAGCACCGGACAGGGACGGGGCTCCTACAATGAGCAGTTCTTC. V and J are TRBV5-1 and TRBJ2-1, with 8 nucleotides matching TRBD1. From germline, CDR1 is SGHRS and CDR2 YFSETQ. V shed 4 bases and J 0 bases; nucleotides not matched to a gene: 9. There are 17 residues in the CDR3.

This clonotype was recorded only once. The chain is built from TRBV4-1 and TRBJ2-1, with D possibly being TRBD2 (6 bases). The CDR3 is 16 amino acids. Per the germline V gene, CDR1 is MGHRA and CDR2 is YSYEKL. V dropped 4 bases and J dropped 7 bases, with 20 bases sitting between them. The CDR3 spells CASSPLGIQGGNEQFF. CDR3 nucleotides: TGCGCCAGCAGCCCCCTAGGGATTCAGGGAGGAAATGAGCAGTTCTTC.

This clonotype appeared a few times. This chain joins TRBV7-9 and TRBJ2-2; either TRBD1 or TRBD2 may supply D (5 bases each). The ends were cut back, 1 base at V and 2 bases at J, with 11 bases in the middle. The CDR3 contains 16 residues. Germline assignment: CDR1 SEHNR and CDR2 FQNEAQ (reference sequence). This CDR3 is CASSLDGGPNTGELFF. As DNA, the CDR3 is TGTGCCAGCAGCTTAGATGGGGGACCAAACACCGGGGAGCTGTTTTTT.

In nucleotides, the CDR3 is TGCGCCAGCAGCTCGGATCGTTTGGGAAGCACAGATACGCAGTATTTT. Its translation is CASSSDRLGSTDTQYF. The J gene is TRBJ2-3, the V gene TRBV5-1; D call uncertain. Germline V gene sequence: CDR1 SGHRS, CDR2 YFSETQ. Trimming took off 3 bases at V and 0 bases at J, with 14 bases between the two ends. This CDR3 has 16 residues.

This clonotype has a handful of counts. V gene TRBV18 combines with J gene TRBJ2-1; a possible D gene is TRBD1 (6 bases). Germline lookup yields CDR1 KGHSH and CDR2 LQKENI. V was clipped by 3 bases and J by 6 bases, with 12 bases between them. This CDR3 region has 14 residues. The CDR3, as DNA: TGTGCCAGCTCACCCCGACAGGAGGCCAATGAGCAGTTCTTC. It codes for CASSPRQEANEQFF.

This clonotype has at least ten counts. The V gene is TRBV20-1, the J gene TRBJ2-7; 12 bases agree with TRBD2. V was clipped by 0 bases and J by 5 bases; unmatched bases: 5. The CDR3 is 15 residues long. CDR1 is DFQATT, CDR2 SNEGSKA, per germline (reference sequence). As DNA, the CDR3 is TGCAGTGCTAGAGACCTAGCGGGGGGGATCGACGAGCAGTACTTC. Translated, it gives CSARDLAGGIDEQYF.

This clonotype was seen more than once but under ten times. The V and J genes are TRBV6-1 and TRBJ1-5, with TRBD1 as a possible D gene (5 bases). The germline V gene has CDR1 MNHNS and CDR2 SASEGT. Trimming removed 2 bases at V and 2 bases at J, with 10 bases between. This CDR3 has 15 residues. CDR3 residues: CASSERQGGNQPQHF. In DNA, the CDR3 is TGTGCCAGCAGTGAACGCCAGGGCGGCAATCAGCCCCAGCATTTT.

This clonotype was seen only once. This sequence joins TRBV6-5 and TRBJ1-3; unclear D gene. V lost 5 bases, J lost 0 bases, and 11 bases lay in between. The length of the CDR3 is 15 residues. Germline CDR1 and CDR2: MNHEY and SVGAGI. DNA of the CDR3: TGTGCCAGCAGTCCACTCCCCTCCTCTGGAAACACCATATATTTT. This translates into CASSPLPSSGNTIYF.